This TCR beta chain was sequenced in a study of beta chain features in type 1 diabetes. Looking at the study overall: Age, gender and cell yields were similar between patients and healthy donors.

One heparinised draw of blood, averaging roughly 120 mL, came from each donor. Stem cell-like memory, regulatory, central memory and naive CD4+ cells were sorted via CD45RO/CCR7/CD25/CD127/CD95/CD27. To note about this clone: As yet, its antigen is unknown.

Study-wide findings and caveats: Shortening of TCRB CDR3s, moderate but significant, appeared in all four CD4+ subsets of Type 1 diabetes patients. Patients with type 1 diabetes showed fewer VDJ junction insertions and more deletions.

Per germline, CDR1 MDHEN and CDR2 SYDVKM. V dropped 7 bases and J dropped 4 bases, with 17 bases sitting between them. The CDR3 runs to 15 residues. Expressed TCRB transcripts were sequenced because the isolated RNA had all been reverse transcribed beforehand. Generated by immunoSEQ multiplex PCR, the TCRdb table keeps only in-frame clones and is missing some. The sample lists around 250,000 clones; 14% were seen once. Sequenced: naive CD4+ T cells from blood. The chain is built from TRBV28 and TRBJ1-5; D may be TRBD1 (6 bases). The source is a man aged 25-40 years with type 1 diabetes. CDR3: CASTEVRGLNQPQHF. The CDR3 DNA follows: TGTGCCAGCACCGAAGTCAGGGGCCTAAATCAGCCCCAGCATTTT.